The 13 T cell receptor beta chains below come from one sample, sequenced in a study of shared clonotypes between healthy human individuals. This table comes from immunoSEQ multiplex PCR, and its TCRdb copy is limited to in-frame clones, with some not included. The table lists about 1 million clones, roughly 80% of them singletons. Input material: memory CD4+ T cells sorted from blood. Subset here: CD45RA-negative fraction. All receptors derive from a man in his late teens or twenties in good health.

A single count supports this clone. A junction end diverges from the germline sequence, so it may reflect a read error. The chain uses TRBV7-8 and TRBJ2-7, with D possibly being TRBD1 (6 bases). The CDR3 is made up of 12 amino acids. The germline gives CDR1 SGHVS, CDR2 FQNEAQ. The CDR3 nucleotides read TGTGCCAGCAGCTTCTCAGGGGAGCAGTGGTGCTTC. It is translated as CASSFSGEQWCF. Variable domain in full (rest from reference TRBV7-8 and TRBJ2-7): GAGVSQSPRYKVAKRGQDVALRCDPISGHVSLFWYQQALGQGPEFLTYFQNEAQLDKSGLPSDRFFAERPEGSVSTLKIQRTQQEDSAVYLCASSFSGEQWCFGPGTRLTVT.

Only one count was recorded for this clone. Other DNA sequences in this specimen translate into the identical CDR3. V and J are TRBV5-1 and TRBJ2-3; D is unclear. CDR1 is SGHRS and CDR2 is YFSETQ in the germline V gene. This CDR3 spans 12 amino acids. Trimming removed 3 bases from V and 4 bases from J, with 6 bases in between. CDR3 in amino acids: CASSYQADTQYF. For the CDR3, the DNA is TGCGCCAGCAGCTATCAAGCAGATACGCAGTATTTT.

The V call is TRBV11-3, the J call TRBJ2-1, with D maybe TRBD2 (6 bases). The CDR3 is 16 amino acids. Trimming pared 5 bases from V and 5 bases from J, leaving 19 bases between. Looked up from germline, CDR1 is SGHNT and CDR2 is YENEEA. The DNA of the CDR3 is TGTGCCAGCAGCCCGACGGGCGGGGATTCTCACAATGAGCAGTTCTTC. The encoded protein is CASSPTGGDSHNEQFF.

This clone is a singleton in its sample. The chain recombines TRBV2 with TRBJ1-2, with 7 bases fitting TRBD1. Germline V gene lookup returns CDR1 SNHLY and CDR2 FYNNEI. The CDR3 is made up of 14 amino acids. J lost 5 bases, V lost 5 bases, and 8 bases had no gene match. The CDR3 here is CASSWGQSDYGYTF. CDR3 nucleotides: TGTGCCAGCAGTTGGGGACAGAGCGATTATGGCTACACCTTC.

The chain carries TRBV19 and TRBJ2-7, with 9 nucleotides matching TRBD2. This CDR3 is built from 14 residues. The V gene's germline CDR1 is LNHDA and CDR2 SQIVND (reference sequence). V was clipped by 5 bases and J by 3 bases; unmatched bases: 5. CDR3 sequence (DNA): TGTGCCAGTAGTCTAGGACTAGCGAACTACGAGCAGTACTTC. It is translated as CASSLGLANYEQYF. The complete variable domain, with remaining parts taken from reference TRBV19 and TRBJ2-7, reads DGGITQSPKYLFRKEGQNVTLSCEQNLNHDAMYWYRQDPGQGLRLIYYSQIVNDFQKGDIAEGYSVSREKKESFPLTVTSAQKNPTAFYLCASSLGLANYEQYFGPGTRLTVT.

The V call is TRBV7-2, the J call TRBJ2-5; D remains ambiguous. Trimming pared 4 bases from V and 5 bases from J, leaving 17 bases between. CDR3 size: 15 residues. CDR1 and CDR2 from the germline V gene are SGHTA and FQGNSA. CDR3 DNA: TGTGCCAGCAGCTCAGTAAGGTTTCGAGAGGAGACCCAGTACTTC. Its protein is CASSSVRFREETQYF.

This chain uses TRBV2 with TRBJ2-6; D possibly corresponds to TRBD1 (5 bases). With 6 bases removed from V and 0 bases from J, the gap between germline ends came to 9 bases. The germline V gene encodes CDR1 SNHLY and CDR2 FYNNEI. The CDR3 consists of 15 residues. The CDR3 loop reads CASRAGHSGANVLTF. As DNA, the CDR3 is TGTGCCAGCAGGGCAGGACACTCTGGGGCCAACGTCCTGACTTTC.

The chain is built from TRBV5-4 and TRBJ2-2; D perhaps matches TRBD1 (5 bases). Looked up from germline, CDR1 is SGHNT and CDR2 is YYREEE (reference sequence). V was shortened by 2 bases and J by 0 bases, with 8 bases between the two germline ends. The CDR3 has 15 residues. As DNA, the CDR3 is TGTGCCAGCAGCTTAGCACAGGCGAACACCGGGGAGCTGTTTTTT. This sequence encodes CASSLAQANTGELFF.

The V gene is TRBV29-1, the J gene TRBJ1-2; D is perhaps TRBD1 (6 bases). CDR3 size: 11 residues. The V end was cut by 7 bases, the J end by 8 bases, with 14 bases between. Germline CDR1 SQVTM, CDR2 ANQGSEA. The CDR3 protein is CSGGTREGYTF. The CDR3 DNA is TGCAGCGGCGGGACACGGGAAGGCTACACCTTC.

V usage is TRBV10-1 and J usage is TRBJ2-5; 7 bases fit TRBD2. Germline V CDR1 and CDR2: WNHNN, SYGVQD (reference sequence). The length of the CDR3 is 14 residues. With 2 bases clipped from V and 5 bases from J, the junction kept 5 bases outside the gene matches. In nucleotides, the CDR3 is TGCGCCAGCAGTGAGGGCGGGAGAGAGGAGACCCAGTACTTC. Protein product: CASSEGGREETQYF.

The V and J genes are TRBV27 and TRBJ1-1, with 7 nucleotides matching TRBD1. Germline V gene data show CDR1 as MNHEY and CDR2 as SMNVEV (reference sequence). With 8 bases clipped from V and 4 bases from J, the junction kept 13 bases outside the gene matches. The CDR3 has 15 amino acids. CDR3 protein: CASGPQGGSLTEAFF. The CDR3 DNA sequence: TGTGCCAGCGGCCCCCAGGGGGGGTCACTCACTGAAGCTTTCTTT.

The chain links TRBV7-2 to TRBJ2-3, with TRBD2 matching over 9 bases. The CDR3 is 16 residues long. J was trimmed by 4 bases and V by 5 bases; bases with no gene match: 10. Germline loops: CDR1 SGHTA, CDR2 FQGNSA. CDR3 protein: CASSQNSGRLADTQYF. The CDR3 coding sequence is TGTGCCAGCAGCCAAAATAGCGGGAGACTCGCAGATACGCAGTATTTT.

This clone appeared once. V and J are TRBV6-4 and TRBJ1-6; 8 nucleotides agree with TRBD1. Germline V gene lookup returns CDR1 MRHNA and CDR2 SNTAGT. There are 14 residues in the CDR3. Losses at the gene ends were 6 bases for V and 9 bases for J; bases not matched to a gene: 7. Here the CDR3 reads CASSPGQGGSPLHF. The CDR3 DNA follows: TGTGCCAGCAGCCCCGGACAGGGTGGTTCACCCCTCCACTTT.